The 22 T cell receptor beta chains listed next were all sequenced from one sample in a study of blood T cell repertoires in COVID-19. The method was immunoSEQ multiplex PCR; TCRdb's version includes in-frame clones alone and lacks a portion of them. The sample lists 75,000 to 90,000 clones, around 91% occurring once. The sample was peripheral blood. The receptors were sampled from a woman aged 50 to 60 in a cohort sampled during active COVID-19.

The chain carries TRBV7-2 and TRBJ1-5, with unresolved D. V shed 2 bases and J shed 5 bases, with 7 bases lying between them. Germline V gene data show CDR1 as SGHTA and CDR2 as FQGNSA. The length of the CDR3 is 13 residues. The CDR3 DNA follows: TGTGCCAGCAGCTTAATCAGTGATCAGCCCCAGCATTTT. It encodes CASSLISDQPQHF.

J is TRBJ2-1 and V is TRBV6-4, with 15 bases that match TRBD2. The trim removed 5 bases at V and 9 bases at J, leaving 11 bases unmatched. CDR3 length: 17 residues. Per germline, CDR1 MRHNA and CDR2 SNTAGT. CDR3 sequence: CASSTGLAGGFTGEQFF. The CDR3 DNA is TGTGCCAGCAGTACTGGACTAGCGGGGGGGTTTACTGGTGAGCAGTTCTTC.

The chain uses TRBV18 and TRBJ2-2, with 7 bases lining up with TRBD1. V was pared by 0 bases and J by 5 bases, with 6 bases of the junction left unmatched. Germline-derived CDR1 and CDR2 are KGHSH and LQKENI. The CDR3 runs to 16 residues. CDR3 amino acids: CASSPPPTGATGELFF. The CDR3 bases are TGTGCCAGCTCACCACCACCCACAGGGGCAACCGGGGAGCTGTTTTTT.

The gene calls are TRBV10-2 and TRBJ1-2, with D perhaps matching TRBD1 (6 bases). The V gene's germline CDR1 is WSHSY and CDR2 SAAADI. Trimming took 4 bases from V and 0 from J, leaving 12 bases between them. The length of the CDR3 is 15 residues. CDR3 coding DNA: TGCGCCAGCAGTGGCTTCGACAGGTCTAACTATGGCTACACCTTC. Its protein is CASSGFDRSNYGYTF.

The gene calls are TRBV5-5 and TRBJ2-5; 7 positions match TRBD2. The CDR3 has 16 residues. Germline CDR1 and CDR2: SGHKS and YYEKEE (reference sequence). V gave up 4 bases and J gave up 3 bases; unmatched junction bases: 12. The CDR3 is CASSRNTGRIEETQYF. The CDR3 coding sequence is TGTGCCAGCAGCCGGAATACCGGGAGGATCGAAGAGACCCAGTACTTC.

The CDR3 here is CASSLGGQGGYGYTF. In DNA form, the CDR3 reads TGTGCCAGCAGCTTAGGGGGACAGGGGGGCTATGGCTACACCTTC. This chain links TRBV7-2 with TRBJ1-2; TRBD1 aligns across 11 bases. V gave up 1 base and J gave up 4 bases; unmatched junction bases: 2. The germline gives CDR1 SGHTA, CDR2 FQGNSA. The CDR3 is made up of 15 amino acids.

The chain has TRBV5-1 and TRBJ2-7; D not certain. The germline V and J ends were trimmed by 7 bases and 3 bases, with 14 bases remaining between them. Germline CDR1 SGHRS, CDR2 YFSETQ. The CDR3 totals 13 residues. The CDR3 DNA follows: TGCGCCAGCGGATGGCAGGTCCTCTACGAGCAGTACTTC. The encoded protein is CASGWQVLYEQYF.

This clone was seen just once. The rearrangement links TRBV29-1 to TRBJ2-3; maybe TRBD2 (5 bases). Germline V gene sequence: CDR1 SQVTM, CDR2 ANQGSEA. This CDR3 contains 14 residues. Between the trimmed V and J ends, which lost 4 bases and 2 bases, there was a span of 13 bases. The CDR3 loop reads CSVGVNGVTDTQYF. The CDR3, as DNA: TGCAGCGTTGGCGTCAACGGGGTCACAGATACGCAGTATTTT.

The chain uses TRBV18 and TRBJ1-1; D possibly corresponds to TRBD1 (5 bases). This CDR3 region has 17 residues. Germline loops: CDR1 KGHSH, CDR2 LQKENI. The ends were cut back, 4 bases at V and 0 bases at J, with 18 bases in the middle. In DNA, the CDR3 is TGTGCCAGCTCACTGACGGACACACCACCCATGAACACTGAAGCTTTCTTT. This translates into CASSLTDTPPMNTEAFF.

The gene calls are TRBV28 and TRBJ2-5; D not certain. CDR1 and CDR2 (germline): MDHEN, SYDVKM. The CDR3 runs 14 residues. Trimming removed 6 bases from V and 2 bases from J, with 13 bases in between. CDR3 coding DNA: TGTGCCAGCAGACTTCCGAGGTTTCAAGAGACCCAGTACTTC. This sequence encodes CASRLPRFQETQYF.

The V and J genes are TRBV12-3 or TRBV12-4 and TRBJ1-2; D is perhaps TRBD1 (5 bases). Trimming cost V 7 bases and J 8 bases, with 14 bases left between them. The CDR3 extends over 12 amino acids. Written as DNA, the CDR3 is TGTGCCAGCAATCGGGGGTCCAGCGGCTACACCTTC. This codes for CASNRGSSGYTF.

The V call is TRBV4-2, the J call TRBJ2-1; D not certain. Germline loops: CDR1 LGHNA, CDR2 YNFKEQ. The CDR3 spans 15 residues. V gave up 0 bases and J gave up 6 bases, with 12 bases separating them. CDR3 coding DNA: TGTGCCAGCAGCCAAGATCGGATGAGAGGCAATGAGCAGTTCTTC. Protein product: CASSQDRMRGNEQFF.

This chain uses TRBV12-3 or TRBV12-4 with TRBJ1-5, with a weak D call TRBD1 (5 bases). The V gene lost 5 bases and the J gene lost 7 bases, with 12 bases spanning the gap. CDR3 length: 13 residues. The CDR3 nucleotides are TGTGCCAGCAGTCCGGGGGGGGGACAGCCCCAGCATTTT. Protein sequence: CASSPGGGQPQHF.

This clone was seen a few times. As DNA, the CDR3 is TGTGCCAGCAGTTTACGCCCAGGGCGGGAGGGCTACAATGAGCAGTTCTTC. The encoded protein is CASSLRPGREGYNEQFF. This chain connects TRBV2 to TRBJ2-1; 9 nucleotides agree with TRBD2. Germline V gives CDR1 SNHLY, CDR2 FYNNEI. V gave up 5 bases and J gave up 3 bases; unmatched junction bases: 11. The CDR3 sequence is 17 residues long.

The chain joins TRBV6-1 to TRBJ2-3, with 13 nucleotides matching TRBD2. Germline CDR1 is MNHNS and CDR2 is SASEGT. The junction had 8 bases not matched to a gene; V was cut back by 1 base and J by 1 base. This CDR3 comprises 19 residues. CDR3 nucleotide sequence: TGTGCCAGCAGTGAAGTTATACTAGCGGGGGGGAGAGGCACAGATACGCAGTATTTT. Translation gives CASSEVILAGGRGTDTQYF.

CDR3 in amino acids: CASSQTRGRTEAFF. CDR3 sequence (DNA): TGTGCCAGTAGTCAAACAAGGGGTCGGACTGAAGCTTTCTTT. This chain connects TRBV19 to TRBJ1-1, with TRBD1 as a possible D gene (5 bases). Looked up from germline, CDR1 is LNHDA and CDR2 is SQIVND (reference sequence). This CDR3 contains 14 residues. V shed 5 bases and J shed 5 bases, with 15 bases lying between them.

The gene calls are TRBV7-5 and TRBJ1-5; the table assigns TRBD1, which was not confirmed against the DNA. TRBV7-5 is shown as a pseudogene. The CDR3 consists of 14 residues. In DNA, the CDR3 is TGTGCCAGAAGCTTAGCGACAGGTCGGCAGCCCCAGCATTTT. Translation gives CARSLATGRQPQHF.

The chain joins TRBV4-1 to TRBJ1-1; D is undetermined. The CDR3 has 15 amino acids. Trimming stripped 1 base from V and 0 bases from J, with 9 bases between. Germline CDR1 reads MGHRA; CDR2 reads YSYEKL. Here the CDR3 DNA reads TGCGCCAGCAGCCAAGCCGGGAGCCTGAACACTGAAGCTTTCTTT. It encodes CASSQAGSLNTEAFF.

The chain couples TRBV11-3 to TRBJ1-1; tentatively, D is TRBD1 (5 bases). Germline CDR1 and CDR2: SGHNT and YENEEA. The CDR3 spans 14 residues. The germline V and J ends were trimmed by 2 bases and 1 base, with 8 bases remaining between them. The CDR3 DNA reads TGTGCCAGCAGCTTAACGGGGGAGAACACTGAAGCTTTCTTT. It is translated as CASSLTGENTEAFF.

The chain joins TRBV3-1 (or the pseudogene TRBV3-2) to TRBJ2-4; D remains ambiguous. There are 16 residues in the CDR3. From germline, CDR1 is LGHDT and CDR2 YNNKEL (reference sequence). V dropped 4 bases and J dropped 0 bases, with 13 bases sitting between them. The CDR3 loop reads CASSPSGVIAKNIQYF. CDR3 in DNA: TGTGCCAGCAGCCCGTCCGGAGTGATAGCCAAAAACATTCAGTACTTC.

The sample holds many counts of this clone. The rearrangement uses TRBV27 and TRBJ2-7, with 7 bases aligning to TRBD1. CDR3 size: 14 residues. Looked up from germline, CDR1 is MNHEY and CDR2 is SMNVEV (reference sequence). Germline trimming cut 6 bases from V and 0 bases from J; bases unmatched to any gene: 5. The CDR3: CASSRTGLSYEQYF. The CDR3 region has the DNA TGTGCCAGCAGCCGGACAGGCCTCTCCTACGAGCAGTACTTC.

In this sample, this clone turned up once. The chain joins TRBV4-1 to TRBJ1-4, with D perhaps TRBD1 (6 bases). CDR3 size: 15 residues. Germline V gene data show CDR1 as MGHRA and CDR2 as YSYEKL. Trimming took 0 bases from V and 7 from J, leaving 12 bases between them. In DNA, the CDR3 is TGCGCCAGCAGCCAAGATCAGGGGCAGGGTGAAAAACTGTTTTTT. Translating it yields CASSQDQGQGEKLFF.